The 21 T cell receptor beta chains presented below share a single source sample, sequenced in a study of blood T cell repertoires in COVID-19. Sequencing was performed with immunoSEQ multiplex PCR; in TCRdb, only in-frame clones are kept and a portion is missing. The sample lists 150,000 or so clones; about 90% were seen once. The sequencing sample was made of peripheral blood. The source is a man aged 45-60 years with acute or convalescent COVID-19.

This chain joins TRBV9 and TRBJ1-5, with 8 positions matching TRBD1. The CDR3 is 15 amino acids. J was trimmed by 1 base and V by 2 bases; bases with no gene match: 2. The germline V gene has CDR1 SGDLS and CDR2 YYNGEE. CDR3 protein: CASSVTGASNQPQHF. Written as DNA, the CDR3 is TGTGCCAGCAGCGTGACAGGGGCCAGCAATCAGCCCCAGCATTTT.

The chain employs TRBV3-1 (or the pseudogene TRBV3-2) and TRBJ2-1, with 9 nucleotides matching TRBD1. The junction had 8 bases not matched to a gene; V was cut back by 6 bases and J by 5 bases. CDR1 LGHDT and CDR2 YNNKEL come from the germline V gene (reference sequence). This CDR3 contains 15 residues. CDR3 amino acids: CASSRTGDEDNEQFF. The CDR3 DNA is TGTGCCAGCAGTCGGACAGGGGACGAGGACAATGAGCAGTTCTTC.

V is TRBV6-1 and J is TRBJ1-2; 10 positions agree with TRBD1. The V gene end was trimmed by 1 base and the J gene end by 8 bases; junction bases not matched to a gene: 4. The CDR3 is made up of 14 amino acids. Germline V gene data show CDR1 as MNHNS and CDR2 as SASEGT. The CDR3 region has the DNA TGTGCCAGCAGTGAAGGACAGGGGGCGGGCGGCTACACCTTC. Translated, it gives CASSEGQGAGGYTF.

The chain joins TRBV5-6 to TRBJ2-7; TRBD1 matches 10 bases. V dropped 4 bases and J dropped 5; count of bases not matched to a gene: 9. Per germline, CDR1 SGHDT and CDR2 YYEEEE. This CDR3 is 15 amino acids long. The CDR3 DNA sequence: TGTGCCAGCAGCCTATTGGACAGGGGGGCGAACGAGCAGTACTTC. Translated, it gives CASSLLDRGANEQYF.

CDR3 region: CAWRGQPNYGYTF. The DNA of the CDR3 is TGTGCCTGGAGGGGACAGCCAAACTATGGCTACACCTTC. The chain links TRBV30 to TRBJ1-2; 7 bases map to TRBD1. Germline CDR1 GTSNPN, CDR2 SVGIG (reference sequence). The length of the CDR3 is 13 residues. The trim removed 3 bases at V and 2 bases at J, leaving 3 bases unmatched.

This sequence joins TRBV30 and TRBJ1-6, with D perhaps matching TRBD1 (6 bases). CDR3 size: 16 residues. CDR1 and CDR2 (germline): GTSNPN, SVGIG (reference sequence). V dropped 5 bases and J dropped 8 bases, with 22 bases sitting between them. The CDR3 is CAWRTEIGFDHSPLHF. The CDR3 DNA reads as TGTGCCTGGCGGACAGAAATAGGATTTGATCATTCACCCCTCCACTTT.

The chain joins TRBV3-1 (or the pseudogene TRBV3-2) to TRBJ2-7; 8 bases line up with TRBD2. Germline V lookup: CDR1 LGHDT, CDR2 YNNKEL (reference sequence). The CDR3 runs 15 residues. V lost 1 base, J lost 5 bases, and 7 bases stayed unmatched. The CDR3 is CASSQAKTSADEQYF. The CDR3 DNA sequence: TGTGCCAGCAGCCAAGCTAAGACTAGCGCCGACGAGCAGTACTTC.

This chain connects TRBV9 to TRBJ1-1, with a possible D match to TRBD1 (5 bases). The CDR3 extends over 14 amino acids. The ends were cut back, 0 bases at V and 7 bases at J, with 13 bases in the middle. Germline V gene sequence: CDR1 SGDLS, CDR2 YYNGEE. As DNA, the CDR3 is TGTGCCAGCAGCGTAGATGGAGGGGCAAGTGAAGCTTTCTTT. Its protein product is CASSVDGGASEAFF.

The chain links TRBV7-9 to TRBJ1-1, with TRBD1 matching 7 bases. In germline, CDR1 is SEHNR, CDR2 FQNEAQ (reference sequence). Trimming cost V 7 bases and J 11 bases; bases outside gene matches: 10. The CDR3 consists of 12 residues. Written as DNA, the CDR3 is TGTGCCAGCACCCCAGGGGGGCCGGAGGCTTTCTTT. This codes for CASTPGGPEAFF.

This chain links TRBV11-2 with TRBJ2-3; possibly TRBD1 for D (5 bases). The CDR3 is made up of 17 amino acids. The V gene lost 5 bases and the J gene lost 0 bases, with 18 bases spanning the gap. Germline CDR1 is SGHAT and CDR2 is FQNNGV. The CDR3 nucleotides read TGTGCCAGCAGCCCAGTTAGGGGTACCCCTAGCACAGATACGCAGTATTTT. Its protein product is CASSPVRGTPSTDTQYF.

This rearrangement joins TRBV4-2 to TRBJ2-1; 10 bases map to TRBD2. The trim removed 6 bases at V and 10 bases at J, leaving 6 bases unmatched. Germline CDR1 and CDR2: LGHNA and YNFKEQ. This CDR3 region has 13 residues. This CDR3 reads CASRLAGAGEQFF. As DNA, the CDR3 is TGTGCCAGCAGGCTAGCGGGAGCCGGGGAGCAGTTCTTC.

The CDR3 is CASSMEEAGTEAFF. The CDR3, as DNA: TGTGCCAGTAGTATGGAAGAGGCGGGCACTGAAGCTTTCTTT. The V call is TRBV19, the J call TRBJ1-1, with D uncertain. V lost 3 bases and J lost 4, with 12 bases in between. Germline V gene lookup returns CDR1 LNHDA and CDR2 SQIVND (reference sequence). The CDR3 extends over 14 amino acids.

This chain connects TRBV5-1 to TRBJ2-6; no clear D gene. The CDR3 loop spans 16 amino acids. From germline, CDR1 is SGHRS and CDR2 YFSETQ. V dropped 4 bases and J dropped 0 bases, with 11 bases sitting between them. The chain's CDR3 is CASSRTVSSGANVLTF. Written as DNA, the CDR3 is TGCGCCAGCAGCAGAACAGTCAGCTCTGGGGCCAACGTCCTGACTTTC.

The chain is built from TRBV10-3 and TRBJ1-1; possible D gene TRBD1, 5 bases. CDR1 ENHRY and CDR2 SYGVKD come from the germline V gene. Trimming left V 5 bases short and J 12 bases short, with 16 bases between. The CDR3 is 12 amino acids. Written as DNA, the CDR3 is TGTGCCATCAGTAGAGACGACAGAAGGTCTTTCTTT. Its translation: CAISRDDRRSFF.

This sequence joins TRBV5-4 and TRBJ1-2, with 7 bases matching TRBD1. The CDR3 extends over 14 amino acids. With 3 bases clipped from V and 5 bases from J, the junction kept 7 bases outside the gene matches. Germline V gene data show CDR1 as SGHNT and CDR2 as YYREEE (reference sequence). CDR3 sequence: CASSSGQTLYGYTF. CDR3 in DNA: TGTGCCAGCAGCTCGGGACAGACTTTATATGGCTACACCTTC.

The V call is TRBV4-2, the J call TRBJ1-4, with 9 positions matching TRBD1. The CDR3 covers 18 residues. From germline, CDR1 is LGHNA and CDR2 YNFKEQ. With 3 bases clipped from V and 3 bases from J, the junction kept 11 bases outside the gene matches. The CDR3 bases are TGTGCCAGCAGCCAGACGATAGCCACAGGGGGCCCTAATGAAAAACTGTTTTTT. This gives the protein CASSQTIATGGPNEKLFF.

The chain recombines TRBV6-1 with TRBJ1-5; no firm D call. With 3 bases removed from V and 7 bases from J, the gap between germline ends came to 4 bases. The CDR3 runs to 11 residues. From germline, CDR1 is MNHNS and CDR2 SASEGT. This chain's CDR3 is CASSDQQPQHF. CDR3 coding DNA: TGTGCCAGCAGTGATCAACAGCCCCAGCATTTT.

The chain has TRBV19 and TRBJ1-2; TRBD1 agrees at 7 bases. Trimming removed 4 bases from V and 0 bases from J; junction bases left unmatched: 8. CDR1 LNHDA and CDR2 SQIVND come from the germline V gene (reference sequence). This CDR3 comprises 16 residues. CDR3 region: CASSRQGGIPNYGYTF. The CDR3 region has the DNA TGTGCCAGTAGTAGACAGGGAGGAATCCCTAACTATGGCTACACCTTC.

V gene TRBV19 combines with J gene TRBJ2-1; TRBD2 matches at 10 bases. V gave up 3 bases and J gave up 5 bases; unmatched junction bases: 7. CDR1 is LNHDA and CDR2 is SQIVND in the germline V gene (reference sequence). This CDR3 region has 16 residues. The CDR3 region has the DNA TGTGCCAGTAGTATCGCGGGACTAGCGCCTAACAATGAGCAGTTCTTC. Translation: CASSIAGLAPNNEQFF.

The chain combines TRBV2 with TRBJ1-2; TRBD1 matches 7 bases. The CDR3 has 11 amino acids. Trimming took 7 bases from V and 8 from J; bases not matched to a gene: 4. The V gene's germline CDR1 is SNHLY and CDR2 FYNNEI. CDR3 in DNA: TGTGCCAGCAATACAGGGGACGGCTACACCTTC. Protein sequence: CASNTGDGYTF.

The genes are TRBV18 and TRBJ1-3, with D possibly matching TRBD1 (6 bases). The germline V and J ends were trimmed by 2 bases and 2 bases, with 10 bases remaining between them. The CDR3 covers 15 residues. In germline, CDR1 is KGHSH, CDR2 LQKENI. CDR3: CASSPGGAPGNTIYF. The CDR3 DNA follows: TGTGCCAGCTCACCAGGGGGCGCTCCTGGAAACACCATATATTTT.